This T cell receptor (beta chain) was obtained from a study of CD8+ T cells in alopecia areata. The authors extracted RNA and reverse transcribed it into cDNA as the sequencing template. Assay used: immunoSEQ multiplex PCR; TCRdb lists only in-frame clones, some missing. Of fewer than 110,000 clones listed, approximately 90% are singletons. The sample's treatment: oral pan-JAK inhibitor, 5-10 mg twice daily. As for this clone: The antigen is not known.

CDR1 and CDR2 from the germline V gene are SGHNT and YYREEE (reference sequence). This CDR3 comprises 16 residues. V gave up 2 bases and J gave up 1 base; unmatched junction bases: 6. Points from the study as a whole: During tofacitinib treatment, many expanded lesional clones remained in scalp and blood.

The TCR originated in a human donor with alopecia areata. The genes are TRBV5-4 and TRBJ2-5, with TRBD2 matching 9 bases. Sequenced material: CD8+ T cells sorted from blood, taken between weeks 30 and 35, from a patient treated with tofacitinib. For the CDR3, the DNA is TGTGCCAGCAGCTTTAGACTAGCGGAGCTCCAAGAGACCCAGTACTTC. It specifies CASSFRLAELQETQYF.